This TCR beta chain was captured in a study of early T cells in non-severe SARS-CoV-2 infection. About the study: The authors sequenced bulk RNA from unsorted whole blood, leaving chains unpaired. Study outcomes and limitations: A preference for anti-spike CD8 responses marked VDJdb matching, which missed private and CD4 specificities.

Unique molecular identifiers tagged individual cDNA molecules. TCRdb recomputed calls from the 5' RACE reads with MiXCR, one row per CDR3 protein. The sample holds about 77,000 distinct CDR3 sequences, approximately 16% seen once. This clonotype turned up a few times. Its matching antigen is unknown. J gave up 1 base and V 4 bases, and 9 bases lay outside the gene matches. The germline V gene encodes CDR1 SGHNT and CDR2 YYREEE (reference sequence). The CDR3 is 16 amino acids. The sample consisted of whole blood. V is TRBV5-4 and J is TRBJ2-5; 8 nucleotides match TRBD2. The receptor's source is an adult who was a healthcare worker with PCR-confirmed SARS-CoV-2 infection or an uninfected control (not recorded which). CDR3 coding DNA: TGTGCCAGCAGCCGGGGCGGTGCGGGAGGCCAAGAGACCCAGTACTTC. Its protein product is CASSRGGAGGQETQYF.